This T cell receptor beta chain was documented in a study of identical twins. General study findings and limits: With monozygotic twins, out-of-frame TCR alpha sharing exceeded what models estimated. Findings depended on cross-sectional statistics rather than tracking the same donors.

V shed 1 base, J shed 0 bases, and the junction held 3 bases outside the gene matches. The CDR3 spans 16 residues. Germline V gives CDR1 SGHRS, CDR2 YFSETQ. One entry per CDR3 protein, called by TCRdb with MiXCR from the 5' RACE reads. The table shows about 290,000 distinct CDR3 sequences, with more than 8% occurring only once. This clonotype was recorded many times. Its antigen is undetermined. A further study also used this sample, focusing on yellow fever vaccine responses in identical twins.

This TCR came from a young woman in good health. The rearrangement uses TRBV5-1 and TRBJ2-1, with 8 bases fitting TRBD1. The sample taken for sequencing was CD8+ T cells sorted from blood. The CDR3 bases are TGCGCCAGCAGCTTGAGGGACAGGTACTCCTACAATGAGCAGTTCTTC. It yields the protein CASSLRDRYSYNEQFF.